These 8 T cell receptor beta chains came from one sample sequenced in a study of T cells in Graves' hyperthyroidism and ophthalmopathy. The CDR3 regions of TCR beta were amplified from RNA transcripts. The HTBI primer set was used in a first-round RT-PCR of the TCR CDR3. TCRdb re-called the multiplex PCR reads with MiXCR, one entry per CDR3 protein. This sample has 490,000 or so distinct CDR3 sequences, with 46% found just once. The sequencing input was peripheral blood or thyroid tissue (not recorded which). The receptors here all came from an adult woman with Graves' disease, either hyperthyroidism or ophthalmopathy (not recorded which).

The genes are TRBV29-1 and TRBJ2-7; TRBD1 might be the D (6 bases). The CDR3 consists of 13 residues. The V end lost 2 bases, the J end lost 0 bases, and 8 bases lay between the germline ends. Per germline, CDR1 SQVTM and CDR2 ANQGSEA. The CDR3 protein is CSVETGSSYEQYF. CDR3 DNA sequence: TGCAGCGTTGAAACAGGGAGCTCCTACGAGCAGTACTTC.

There are a few counts of this clonotype. V gene TRBV7-9 combines with J gene TRBJ1-6, with D tentatively TRBD1 (5 bases). The CDR3 sequence is 15 residues long. Trimming left V 3 bases short and J 7 bases short, with 13 bases between. CDR1 is SEHNR, CDR2 FQNEAQ, per germline (reference sequence). CDR3 loop: CASSFWSGANSPLHF. DNA for the CDR3: TGTGCCAGCAGCTTCTGGAGTGGGGCAAATTCACCCCTCCACTTT.

V gene TRBV2 combines with J gene TRBJ1-3; 11 bases map to TRBD1. With 8 bases clipped from V and 2 bases from J, the junction kept 2 bases outside the gene matches. Germline V gene sequence: CDR1 SNHLY, CDR2 FYNNEI. The CDR3 has 14 amino acids. CDR3 protein: CASADRGPGNTIYF. The DNA of the CDR3 is TGTGCCAGCGCGGACAGGGGGCCTGGAAACACCATATATTTT. Combining the CDR3 with reference TRBV2 and TRBJ1-3 gives the whole variable domain EPEVTQTPSHQVTQMGQEVILRCVPISNHLYFYWYRQILGQKVEFLVSFYNNEISEKSEIFDDQFSVERPDGSNFTLKIRSTKLEDSAMYFCASADRGPGNTIYFGEGSWLTVV.

The J gene is TRBJ1-2, the V gene TRBV20-1; TRBD1 matches at 7 bases. Germline values: CDR1 DFQATT, CDR2 SNEGSKA (reference sequence). The CDR3 contains 15 residues. V shed 0 bases and J 3 bases; nucleotides not matched to a gene: 7. In nucleotides, the CDR3 is TGCAGTGCTAGAGATTTGACAGGGAAGCACTATGGCTACACCTTC. This gives the protein CSARDLTGKHYGYTF.

The V call is TRBV6-1, the J call TRBJ1-3; D possibly corresponds to TRBD1 (5 bases). Germline CDR1 and CDR2: MNHNS and SASEGT. V was pared by 3 bases and J by 9 bases, with 12 bases between. This CDR3 is built from 13 residues. The CDR3 nucleotides read TGTGCCAGCAGTGACAGGGATGGCGGCACCATATATTTT. It translates to CASSDRDGGTIYF.

In regard to this clonotype: This may be a read error, as it is one base from a much larger clone. The chain combines TRBV10-3 with TRBJ1-2, with unresolved D. Germline V CDR1 and CDR2: ENHRY, SYGVKD. This CDR3 has 14 amino acids. The CDR3, as DNA: TGTGCCATTAATGGGCAGGTGGCTAACTATGGCTACGCCTTC. Its translation: CAINGQVANYGYAF.

The chain links TRBV10-3 to TRBJ2-3; D is unresolved. This CDR3 is built from 13 residues. The germline V gene encodes CDR1 ENHRY and CDR2 SYGVKD. V was cut by 7 bases and J by 4 bases, with 12 bases left in between. The CDR3: CAIKPAGADTQYF. DNA for the CDR3: TGTGCCATCAAGCCCGCCGGCGCAGATACGCAGTATTTT.

V and J are TRBV15 and TRBJ2-7; 9 nucleotides align to TRBD2. V dropped 3 bases and J dropped 6; count of bases not matched to a gene: 9. Germline values: CDR1 LNHNV, CDR2 YYDKDF (reference sequence). This CDR3 contains 15 residues. The CDR3 region is CATSSGLVAGVEQYF. The CDR3 DNA is TGTGCCACCAGCAGCGGGTTGGTAGCGGGAGTCGAGCAGTACTTC.